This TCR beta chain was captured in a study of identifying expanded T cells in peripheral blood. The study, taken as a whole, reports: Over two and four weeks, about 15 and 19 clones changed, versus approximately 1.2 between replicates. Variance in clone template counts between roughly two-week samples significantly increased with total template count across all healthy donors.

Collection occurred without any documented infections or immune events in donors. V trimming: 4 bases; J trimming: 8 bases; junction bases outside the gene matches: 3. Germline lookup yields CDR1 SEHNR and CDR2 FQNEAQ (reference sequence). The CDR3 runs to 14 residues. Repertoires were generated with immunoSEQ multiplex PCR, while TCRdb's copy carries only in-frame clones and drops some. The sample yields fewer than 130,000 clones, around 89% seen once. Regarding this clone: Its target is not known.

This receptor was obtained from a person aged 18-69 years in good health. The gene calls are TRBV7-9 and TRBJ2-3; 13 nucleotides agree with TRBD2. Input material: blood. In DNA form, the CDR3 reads TGTGCCAGCAGCTCCGGACTAGCGGGGGTTACGCAGTATTTT. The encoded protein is CASSSGLAGVTQYF.